The clone carrying this T cell receptor beta chain has just a few counts. Its antigen is not known. The data originate from a study of spatial heterogeneity in lung cancer. Whole-study context: Alpha-chain sequences were detected in numbers that were consistently lower than beta-chain sequences. Study-level findings and limits: TCRs found ubiquitously expanded in tumor appeared in blood more at resection than at follow-up.

MiXCR was run by TCRdb on the 5' RACE reads, yielding one entry per CDR3 protein. The data show around 37,000 distinct CDR3 sequences, about 7.2% seen once. The CDR3 is 14 amino acids. Trimming left V 5 bases short and J 3 bases short, with 8 bases between. Time point meaning: sample taken at primary tumor resection. The 60 to 90 donors had untreated early-stage non-small cell lung cancer. Sequencing covered unsorted whole RNA taken from tumor, nontumor lung or frozen PBMC. V usage is TRBV12-3 or TRBV12-4 and J usage is TRBJ1-6; D unclear. The receptor was derived from a female donor with early-stage non-small cell lung cancer. Sequencing used PBMCs, obtained at surgery. As DNA, the CDR3 is TGTGCCAGCAGTCCAGGACTCTATAATTCACCCCTCCACTTT. This gives the protein CASSPGLYNSPLHF.